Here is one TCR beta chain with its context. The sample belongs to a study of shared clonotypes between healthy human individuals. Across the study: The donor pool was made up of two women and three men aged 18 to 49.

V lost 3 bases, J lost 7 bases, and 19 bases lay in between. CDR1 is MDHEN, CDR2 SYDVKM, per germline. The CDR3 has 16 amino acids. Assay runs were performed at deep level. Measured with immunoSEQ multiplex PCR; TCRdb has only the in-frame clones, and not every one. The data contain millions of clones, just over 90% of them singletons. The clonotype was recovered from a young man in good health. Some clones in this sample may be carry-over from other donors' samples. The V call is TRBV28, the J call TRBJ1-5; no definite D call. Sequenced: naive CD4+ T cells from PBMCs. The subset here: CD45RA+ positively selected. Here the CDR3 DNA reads TGTGCCAGCAGTTTGATATTAGGAGGGAATCACCAGCCCCAGCATTTT. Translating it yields CASSLILGGNHQPQHF.